One and the same sample provided the 28 T cell receptor beta chains below, sequenced in a study of tumor-infiltrating lymphocytes in oesophageal squamous cell carcinoma. TCRdb independently ran MiXCR on the PCR reads; one entry per CDR3 protein. The sample lists 15,000 to 20,000 distinct CDR3 sequences, around 43% occurring once. Sequencing input: normal esophageal tissue next to the tumor. Receptors originate from a female donor with esophageal squamous cell carcinoma.

The V call is TRBV7-2, the J call TRBJ2-5, with D unclear. The J call may not be correct, given that the DNA end is closer to TRBJ1-2. The CDR3 is 16 amino acids. Germline V CDR1 and CDR2: SGHTA, FQGNSA. CDR3 sequence reads: CASSYGDASVVGGYTF. CDR3 sequence (DNA): TGTGCCAGCAGCTACGGTGACGCTAGTGTCGTGGGTGGCTACACCTTC.

This clonotype ranks as medium-sized. The chain is built from TRBV7-2 and TRBJ2-7, with 8 bases identical to TRBD1. This CDR3 has 15 amino acids. Germline values: CDR1 SGHTA, CDR2 FQGNSA. V lost 5 bases and J lost 3; bases outside the gene matches: 9. CDR3 region: CASSPGQVKGYEQYF. The CDR3 coding sequence is TGTGCCAGCAGCCCGGGACAGGTTAAGGGCTACGAGCAGTACTTC.

This chain uses TRBV12-3 or TRBV12-4 with TRBJ1-4, with a weak D call TRBD1 (5 bases). V lost 5 bases and J 3 bases, leaving 13 bases between the germline ends. There are 15 residues in the CDR3. CDR3 amino acids: CASSNQGVPNEKLFF. The CDR3 DNA follows: TGTGCCAGCAGTAACCAAGGGGTTCCTAATGAAAAACTGTTTTTT.

This clonotype was seen a single time. The rearrangement links TRBV14 to TRBJ2-5, with no clear D. The J call may be wrong; the DNA end is better matched by TRBJ2-7. In germline, CDR1 is SGHDN, CDR2 FVKESK. The CDR3 extends over 13 amino acids. The CDR3 region is CASSQGLLYEQYF. CDR3 bases: TGTGCCAGCAGCCAAGGTCTGTTGTACGAGCAGTACTTC.

The V and J genes are TRBV7-3 and TRBJ2-7; D gene unclear. The last part of the DNA fits TRBJ2-5 better; the J call may be wrong. This CDR3 region has 14 residues. The germline gives CDR1 SGHTA, CDR2 FQGTGA. The CDR3 protein is CARMSKASRETQYF. DNA of the CDR3: TGTGCCCGAATGAGCAAGGCGAGTAGGGAGACCCAGTACTTC.

By sample share, this clonotype is medium-sized. The rearrangement joins TRBV7-2 to TRBJ2-7; D might be TRBD2 (5 bases). The CDR3 length is 15 residues. CDR1 SGHTA and CDR2 FQGNSA come from the germline V gene. V gave up 2 bases and J gave up 7 bases, with 18 bases separating them. The CDR3 protein is CASSLSLERRHEQYF. Here the CDR3 DNA reads TGTGCCAGCAGCTTATCACTAGAGCGGCGGCATGAGCAGTACTTC.

This rearrangement joins TRBV7-2 to TRBJ2-7; maybe TRBD2 (6 bases). V shed 4 bases and J shed 7 bases, with 14 bases lying between them. Germline lookup yields CDR1 SGHTA and CDR2 FQGNSA. The length of the CDR3 is 13 residues. CDR3 in amino acids: CASSSGVSHEQYF. As DNA, the CDR3 is TGTGCCAGCAGCTCGGGGGTTTCCCATGAGCAGTACTTC.

The V gene is TRBV6-1, the J gene TRBJ2-1, with D perhaps TRBD2 (6 bases). This CDR3 has 18 residues. Germline CDR1 and CDR2: MNHNS and SASEGT. Trimming removed 3 bases at V and 0 bases at J, with 18 bases between. CDR3 in amino acids: CASSEGSAGRSSYNEQFF. CDR3 nucleotide sequence: TGTGCCAGCAGTGAGGGTTCCGCGGGGCGCAGCTCCTACAATGAGCAGTTCTTC.

This clonotype was seen only a few times. Just one base apart from a much larger clone, this may be a read error. V usage is TRBV12-3 or TRBV12-4 and J usage is TRBJ2-1, with a weak D call TRBD1 (6 bases). The DNA matches TRBJ2-5 better at its end, which makes the J call doubtful. This CDR3 is built from 14 residues. The CDR3 sequence is CASSFWDIRETQYF. The CDR3 DNA reads TGTGCCAGCAGTTTTTGGGACATCCGGGAGACCCAGTACTTC.

The table lists this clonotype with a count of one. CDR3 sequence reads: CASSFDRGSYNEQFF. The CDR3 DNA sequence: TGTGCCAGCAGTTTCGACAGGGGCTCCTACAATGAGCAGTTCTTC. The rearrangement links TRBV12-3 or TRBV12-4 to TRBJ2-1; 8 bases align to TRBD1. Trimming cost V 3 bases and J 0 bases; bases outside gene matches: 1. The CDR3 totals 15 residues.

A word on this clonotype: Compared with germline, one end of the junction differs, possibly owing to a read error. The chain has TRBV7-6 and TRBJ2-1; 10 nucleotides agree with TRBD2. CDR1 SGHVS and CDR2 FNYEAQ come from the germline V gene. There are 20 residues in the CDR3. CDR3 in DNA: TGTGCTAGCAGCAACACAATGACTAGCGGGCCCCTAAGCTCCTACAATGAGCAGTTCTTC. This sequence encodes CASSNTMTSGPLSSYNEQFF.

This chain joins TRBV10-3 and TRBJ2-1; D is perhaps TRBD2 (6 bases). With the DNA end fitting TRBJ2-7 better, the J assignment may be wrong. There are 16 residues in the CDR3. The germline V gene encodes CDR1 ENHRY and CDR2 SYGVKD. CDR3 DNA: TGTGCCAGCCGCTCACTGACGGGAGAAGGCCACAATGAGCAGTACTTC. Translating it yields CASRSLTGEGHNEQYF.

This clonotype was found a few times. This sequence joins TRBV7-2 and TRBJ2-5, with 11 bases matching TRBD2. The J call could be wrong; TRBJ2-4 is a better fit for the DNA end. The germline V gene has CDR1 SGHTA and CDR2 FQGNSA. The length of the CDR3 is 16 residues. The CDR3 sequence: CASSSQLAGEGNIQYF. In DNA form, the CDR3 reads TGTGCCAGCAGCTCCCAACTAGCGGGAGAAGGTAACATTCAGTACTTC.

This clonotype was detected only a few times. Because it lacks the conserved phenylalanine or tryptophan at the end, this CDR3 is likely a read error. It is unclear where the CDR3 begins or ends on the DNA, so no DNA is shown, and the CDR3 is as TCRdb lists it. This chain connects TRBV28 to TRBJ2-5; TRBD1, the D gene given by the table, was not confirmed from the DNA. A total of 15 residues make up the CDR3, ends included. The germline CDR1 and CDR2 sequences are MDHEN and SYDVKM. The chain's CDR3 is CASSLGGNYGYTFGS.

This clonotype has a count of ten or more. The V gene is TRBV6-1, the J gene TRBJ1-2, with a tentative D call TRBD1 (5 bases). This CDR3 is built from 16 residues. Germline lookup yields CDR1 MNHNS and CDR2 SASEGT. V shed 7 bases and J shed 3 bases, with 21 bases lying between them. CDR3 sequence reads: CASNPRGSGGDYGYTF. The CDR3 DNA sequence: TGTGCCAGCAACCCTAGGGGATCCGGGGGTGACTATGGCTACACCTTC.

This clonotype was picked up a small number of times. The CDR3 DNA sequence: TGTGCCAGCAGCCAAGGGGGGGTAAGCACAGATACGCAGTATTTT. Protein sequence: CASSQGGVSTDTQYF. The V gene is TRBV7-6, the J gene TRBJ2-3, with D possibly matching TRBD2 (7 bases). The CDR3 extends over 15 amino acids. The germline V gene has CDR1 SGHVS and CDR2 FNYEAQ. Trimming stripped 5 bases from V and 0 bases from J, with 12 bases between.

As to this clonotype: The junction shows a germline mismatch at one end, possibly a read error. The rearrangement uses TRBV7-6 and TRBJ2-5; no firm D call. Germline values: CDR1 SGHVS, CDR2 FNYEAQ. The CDR3 sequence is 13 residues long. CDR3: CASSQTPRETQYF. The CDR3 region has the DNA TGTGCTAGCAGCCAAACCCCGAGAGAGACCCAGTACTTC.

This clonotype came up many times. The rearrangement links TRBV6-1 to TRBJ2-4, with 11 bases identical to TRBD1. V dropped 5 bases and J dropped 3; count of bases not matched to a gene: 3. This CDR3 has 15 amino acids. Germline lookup yields CDR1 MNHNS and CDR2 SASEGT. The CDR3 loop reads CASSPGQGGKNIQYF. The CDR3 DNA reads as TGTGCCAGCAGTCCGGGACAGGGGGGCAAAAACATTCAGTACTTC.

This clonotype has at least ten counts. The chain couples TRBV28 to TRBJ2-2; the match to TRBD2 covers 12 bases. The germline V gene encodes CDR1 MDHEN and CDR2 SYDVKM. This CDR3 spans 17 amino acids. V was clipped by 4 bases and J by 5 bases; unmatched bases: 8. This CDR3 reads CASSSSGLAGKTGELFF. In DNA form, the CDR3 reads TGTGCCAGCAGTTCCTCTGGACTAGCGGGGAAAACCGGGGAGCTGTTTTTT.

This clonotype was seen more than once but under ten times. The gene calls are TRBV28 and TRBJ2-3; D not certain. This CDR3 contains 12 residues. Trimming stripped 3 bases from V and 5 bases from J, with 6 bases between. Looked up from germline, CDR1 is MDHEN and CDR2 is SYDVKM. CDR3 in amino acids: CASSFPGDTQYF. CDR3 DNA: TGTGCCAGCAGTTTTCCGGGAGATACGCAGTATTTT.

The V call is TRBV7-9, the J call TRBJ2-1; 13 nucleotides match TRBD2. CDR1 and CDR2 (germline): SEHNR, FQNEAQ (reference sequence). Trimming at V came to 5 bases and at J to 10 bases, leaving 8 bases not matched to a gene. This CDR3 contains 15 residues. Here the CDR3 DNA reads TGTGCCAGCAGCACCGGGACTAGCGGGATCAGGGAGCAGTTCTTC. It codes for CASSTGTSGIREQFF.

This clonotype was detected ten times or more. The V and J genes are TRBV6-6 and TRBJ2-2, with D hard to call. V shed 2 bases and J shed 6 bases, with 16 bases lying between them. Germline CDR1 and CDR2: MNHNY and SVGAGI (reference sequence). The CDR3 extends over 16 amino acids. As DNA, the CDR3 is TGTGCCAGCAGTTACCTTTCCCTAGTCAACGCCGGGGAGCTGTTTTTT. Amino acids: CASSYLSLVNAGELFF.

The sample holds a few counts of this clonotype. The chain links TRBV7-2 to TRBJ2-3, with 7 bases that match TRBD1. The end of the DNA is better explained by TRBJ2-7, so the J call may be wrong. Per the germline V gene, CDR1 is SGHTA and CDR2 is FQGNSA. The CDR3 extends over 15 amino acids. In nucleotides, the CDR3 is TGTGCCAGCAGCTTATGGTCAGGGGGAACCTACGAGCAGTACTTC. This gives the protein CASSLWSGGTYEQYF.

About this clonotype itself: Relative to the germline gene, one junction end is altered; a read error may explain this. The V call is TRBV5-3, the J call TRBJ2-7; 10 positions agree with TRBD1. Gene TRBJ1-2 matches the end of the DNA better, so the J call may be wrong. TRBV5-3 is annotated as an ORF whose role is uncertain. CDR3 size: 14 residues. The CDR3 nucleotides read TGTGCCAGCAGCTTGACAGGGGGCGGGTATGGCTACACCTTC. Translating it yields CASSLTGGGYGYTF.

This clonotype was recorded at least ten times. The chain is built from TRBV18 and TRBJ2-1; tentatively, D is TRBD1 (6 bases). The DNA end is a closer match to TRBJ2-7, so the J assignment may be wrong. The CDR3 length is 12 residues. From germline, CDR1 is KGHSH and CDR2 LQKENI. The CDR3 DNA is TGTGCCAGCACAGCCATGGGGGCTGAGCAGTACTTC. It is translated as CASTAMGAEQYF.

This clonotype was seen many times. J is TRBJ2-7 and V is TRBV27; 9 nucleotides match TRBD2. J was trimmed by 2 bases and V by 5 bases; bases with no gene match: 4. Germline lookup yields CDR1 MNHEY and CDR2 SMNVEV (reference sequence). The CDR3 sequence is 14 residues long. The CDR3, as DNA: TGTGCCAGCAGTATTAGCGGGAGTGCCTACGAGCAGTACTTC. Its protein product is CASSISGSAYEQYF.

V is TRBV2 and J is TRBJ2-1, with 7 bases that match TRBD2. The tail of the sequence fits TRBJ2-7 better, so the J call may be wrong. This CDR3 has 13 residues. Germline-derived CDR1 and CDR2 are SNHLY and FYNNEI. The CDR3 sequence: CASRSRDYNEQYF. The CDR3 DNA sequence: TGTGCCAGCAGGAGCCGGGACTACAATGAGCAGTACTTC.

This clonotype was seen ten or more times. The chain uses TRBV6-1 and TRBJ2-1, with 11 bases identical to TRBD1. Germline CDR1 and CDR2: MNHNS and SASEGT. CDR3 length equals 16 residues. Losses at the gene ends were 6 bases for V and 8 bases for J; bases not matched to a gene: 12. As DNA, the CDR3 is TGTGCCAGCAGCTCCATTGGACAGGGGGCGAGCGATGAGCAGTTCTTC. It specifies CASSSIGQGASDEQFF.